This TCR beta chain was found in a study of cytomegalovirus exposure and HLA in healthy donors. About this clone: Its specificity is not known.

The study's findings and limits: Earlier analysis found most TCR beta V segments productive about 87% or about 30% of the time.

Germline loops: CDR1 MGHDK, CDR2 SYGVNS. The V end lost 4 bases, the J end lost 3 bases, and 10 bases lay between the germline ends. This CDR3 has 13 residues. Vbeta (60) and Jbeta (13) primers were used in the PCR. In the study's own analysis: There were about 80 million unique TCR beta chains by a later count, and around 10 million of them were shared. The table came from immunoSEQ multiplex PCR; TCRdb's copy has only in-frame clones and leaves some out. V and J calls and clone size are as listed in that table; D and trimming were resolved from the DNA. Here the sample spans about 140,000 clones, 80% being singletons.

This TCR derives from a man between 25 and 39 years old in good health. The rearrangement joins TRBV25-1 to TRBJ2-7; no clear D. Sequenced sample: PBMCs. The DNA of the CDR3 is TGTGCCAGCAGTGTAGTCCCCGGCTACGAGCAGTACTTC. It yields the protein CASSVVPGYEQYF.